This T cell receptor (beta chain) was captured by sequencing in a study of T cell changes during pregnancy in multiple sclerosis. Trimming removed 4 bases from V and 4 bases from J; junction bases left unmatched: 5. The CDR3 spans 14 residues. The germline gives CDR1 LNHDA, CDR2 SQIVND (reference sequence). This clone was detected only once. Clones were read by immunoSEQ multiplex PCR, and TCRdb kept only the in-frame ones, dropping some. Among some 55,000 clones listed, about 91% were seen once. The sequencing used peripheral blood, collected after pregnancy. The receptor was derived from a female donor in good health, enrolled as a control in a pregnancy study. This chain joins TRBV19 and TRBJ1-1, with 8 bases fitting TRBD1. CDR3 nucleotide sequence: TGTGCCAGTAGTACCGGGACAGGAATCACTGAAGCTTTCTTT. Protein product: CASSTGTGITEAFF.